This T cell receptor beta chain was identified in a study of blood T cell repertoires in COVID-19. Turning to the study itself: Collection of acute and convalescent COVID-19 samples took place in the United States, Italy and Spain. PBMCs, B-cell-depleted T cells, or T cells provided the cDNA or gDNA that made up the material.

Per the authors' pipeline: Reference gene primer amplification gave nucleated cell count estimates. Profiling relied on immunoSEQ multiplex PCR, and the TCRdb table lists in-frame clones only, not all of them. The V and J calls and the clone size are those of that table, but D and trimming were determined from the DNA. The sample has around 220,000 clones, 75% to 90% seen once; the top ten hold around 8%. There are 15 residues in the CDR3. While infection was still active, Seattle patients were enrolled and then followed longitudinally. The source is a woman aged 80 or older with COVID-19, enrolled during active disease. Sequenced input: peripheral blood. The rearrangement links TRBV12-1 to TRBJ2-7; no check of the table's D call, TRBD2, against the DNA was made. TRBV12-1 is a pseudogene locus. CDR3 in DNA: TGTGCCAGCAGCTCTACCACTACGGCTTACTACGAGCAGTACTTC. This gives the protein CASSSTTTAYYEQYF.